One sample yielded the 5 T cell receptor beta chains listed below, sequenced in a study of cytomegalovirus exposure and HLA in healthy donors. In the PCR, 60 Vbeta and 13 Jbeta primers were used. Sequencing used immunoSEQ multiplex PCR; TCRdb keeps in-frame clones, though not all of them. The data show about 170,000 clones, 70% to 90% seen once. Sample: PBMCs. The receptor set was obtained from a male donor in good health and CMV-seronegative.

DNA of the CDR3: TGTGCCAGCAGACCCGCCGGGACTACTCGAGAGACCCAGTACTTC. Protein product: CASRPAGTTRETQYF. The chain uses TRBV27 and TRBJ2-5, with 7 bases that match TRBD2. Looked up from germline, CDR1 is MNHEY and CDR2 is SMNVEV (reference sequence). The CDR3 consists of 15 residues. Trimming removed 6 bases from V and 4 bases from J; junction bases left unmatched: 11.

This clone was seen a handful of times. This rearrangement joins TRBV5-5 to TRBJ1-6, with 7 bases fitting TRBD1. The trim removed 2 bases at V and 10 bases at J, leaving 3 bases unmatched. The CDR3 length is 13 residues. Germline assignment: CDR1 SGHKS and CDR2 YYEKEE (reference sequence). CDR3 nucleotide sequence: TGTGCCAGCAGCTTTACAGGGGAATCACCCCTCCACTTT. Its protein is CASSFTGESPLHF. Combining the CDR3 with reference TRBV5-5 and TRBJ1-6 gives the whole variable domain DAGVTQSPTHLIKTRGQQVTLRCSPISGHKSVSWYQQVLGQGPQFIFQYYEKEERGRGNFPDRFSARQFPNYSSELNVNALLLGDSALYLCASSFTGESPLHFGNGTRLTVT.

V and J are TRBV6-5 and TRBJ1-2; D not resolved. This CDR3 has 13 amino acids. The V gene lost 7 bases and the J gene lost 2 bases, with 11 bases spanning the gap. CDR1 and CDR2 (germline): MNHEY, SVGAGI. CDR3 sequence: CASTRQRNYGYTF. The CDR3 nucleotides are TGTGCCAGCACCCGACAAAGAAACTATGGCTACACCTTC.

V and J are TRBV5-4 and TRBJ2-7; 7 bases align to TRBD2. The V segment lost 0 bases and the J segment 3 bases; nucleotides outside the gene matches: 3. This CDR3 has 14 amino acids. Germline V gene lookup returns CDR1 SGHNT and CDR2 YYREEE (reference sequence). The CDR3 sequence is CASSLAAGVYEQYF. The CDR3 DNA follows: TGTGCCAGCAGCTTGGCGGCGGGGGTCTACGAGCAGTACTTC. The full variable domain, completed using reference TRBV5-4 and TRBJ2-7, is ETGVTQSPTHLIKTRGQQVTLRCSSQSGHNTVSWYQQALGQGPQFIFQYYREEENGRGNFPPRFSGLQFPNYSSELNVNALELDDSALYLCASSLAAGVYEQYFGPGTRLTVT.

This rearrangement joins TRBV14 to TRBJ2-7; possibly TRBD1 for D (6 bases). The CDR3 is made up of 13 amino acids. Trimming pared 4 bases from V and 8 bases from J, leaving 15 bases between. Germline CDR1 is SGHDN and CDR2 is FVKESK. The CDR3 loop reads CASSRPGVNQQYF. The DNA for the CDR3 is TGTGCCAGCAGCCGCCCAGGGGTAAACCAGCAGTACTTC.